This TCR beta chain was captured by sequencing in a study of blood T cell repertoires in COVID-19. Trimming pared 0 bases from V and 1 base from J, leaving 15 bases between. The CDR3 totals 17 residues. The germline gives CDR1 LGHDT, CDR2 YNNKEL (reference sequence). Seattle enrolled patients during active infection and tracked them longitudinally. In the source study's methods: Amplification of reference gene primers provided the estimated nucleated cell counts. Clones were sequenced by immunoSEQ multiplex PCR, and TCRdb holds only the in-frame ones, with some missing. Clone size and the V and J calls come from that table; the DNA yielded D and trimming. The top ten clones hold around 7% of a sample with about 70,000 clones, approximately 80% of them seen once.

Specimen: peripheral blood. This clonotype was obtained from a man aged 25-45 years with COVID-19, enrolled during active disease. V usage is TRBV3-1 (or the pseudogene TRBV3-2) and J usage is TRBJ1-2; tentative D call: TRBD1 (5 bases). CDR3 region: CASSQDLVDSRNYGYTF. The CDR3 DNA reads as TGTGCCAGCAGCCAAGATTTAGTCGACAGTCGTAACTATGGCTACACCTTC.